The source of this T cell receptor (beta chain) is a study of blood T cell repertoires in COVID-19. Study details: Samples taken during acute and convalescent COVID-19 were collected in the United States, Italy and Spain.

Source study methods: Amplification of reference gene primers provided the estimated nucleated cell counts. The assay was immunoSEQ multiplex PCR, and TCRdb's table has in-frame clones only and misses some. For V, J and clone size, that table is used; D and trimming come from the DNA. The sample includes some 150,000 clones, approximately 80% seen only once; the top ten take roughly 8.3%. Worth noting for this clone: Other DNA sequences in the same sample also yield this CDR3.

The germline V gene encodes CDR1 SGHRS and CDR2 YFSETQ. J lost 0 bases, V lost 3 bases, and 8 bases had no gene match. The CDR3 covers 16 residues. The specimen was peripheral blood. The clonotype was recovered from a human donor with acute or convalescent COVID-19. The donor label of this sample is uncertain. This chain links TRBV5-1 with TRBJ1-1, with 7 bases lining up with TRBD1. This chain's CDR3 is CASSWGDSLMNTEAFF. The CDR3, as DNA: TGCGCCAGCAGCTGGGGGGACAGCTTGATGAACACTGAAGCTTTCTTT.